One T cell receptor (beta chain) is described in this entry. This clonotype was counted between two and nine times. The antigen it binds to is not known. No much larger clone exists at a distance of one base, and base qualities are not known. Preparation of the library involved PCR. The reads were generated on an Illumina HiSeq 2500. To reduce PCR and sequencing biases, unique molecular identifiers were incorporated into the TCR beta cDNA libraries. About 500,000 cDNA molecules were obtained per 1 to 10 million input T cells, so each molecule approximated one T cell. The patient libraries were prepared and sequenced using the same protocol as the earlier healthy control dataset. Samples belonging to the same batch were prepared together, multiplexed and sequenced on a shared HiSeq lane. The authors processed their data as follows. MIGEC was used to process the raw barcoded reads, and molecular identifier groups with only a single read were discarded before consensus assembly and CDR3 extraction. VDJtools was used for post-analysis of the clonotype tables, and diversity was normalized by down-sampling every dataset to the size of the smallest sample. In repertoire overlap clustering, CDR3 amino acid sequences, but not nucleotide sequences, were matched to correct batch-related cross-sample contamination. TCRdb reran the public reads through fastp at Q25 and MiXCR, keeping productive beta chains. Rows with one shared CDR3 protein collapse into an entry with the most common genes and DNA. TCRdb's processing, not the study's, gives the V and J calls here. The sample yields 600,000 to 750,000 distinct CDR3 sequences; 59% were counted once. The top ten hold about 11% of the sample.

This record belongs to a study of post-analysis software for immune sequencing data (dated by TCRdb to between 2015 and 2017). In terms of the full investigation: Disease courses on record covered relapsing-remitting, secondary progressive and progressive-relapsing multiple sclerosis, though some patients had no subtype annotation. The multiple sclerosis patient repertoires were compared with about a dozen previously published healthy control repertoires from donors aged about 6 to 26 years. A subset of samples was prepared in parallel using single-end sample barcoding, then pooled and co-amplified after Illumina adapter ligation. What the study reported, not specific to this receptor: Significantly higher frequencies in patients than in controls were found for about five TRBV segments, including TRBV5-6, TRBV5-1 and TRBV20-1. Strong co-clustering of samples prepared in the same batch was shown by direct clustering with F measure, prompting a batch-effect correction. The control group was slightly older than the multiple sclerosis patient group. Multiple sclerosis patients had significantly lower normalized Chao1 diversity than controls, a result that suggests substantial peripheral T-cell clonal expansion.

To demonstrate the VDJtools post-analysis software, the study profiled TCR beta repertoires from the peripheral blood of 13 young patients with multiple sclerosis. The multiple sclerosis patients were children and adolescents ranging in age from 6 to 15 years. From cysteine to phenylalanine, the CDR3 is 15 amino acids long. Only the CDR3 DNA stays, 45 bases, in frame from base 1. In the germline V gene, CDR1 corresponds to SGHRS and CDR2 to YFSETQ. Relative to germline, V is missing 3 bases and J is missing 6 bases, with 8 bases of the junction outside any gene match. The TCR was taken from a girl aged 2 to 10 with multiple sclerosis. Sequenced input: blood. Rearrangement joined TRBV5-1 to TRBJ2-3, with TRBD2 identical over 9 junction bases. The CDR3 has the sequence CASSSPGLAHDTQYF. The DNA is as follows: TGCGCCAGCAGCTCCCCGGGACTAGCACATGATACGCAGTATTTT. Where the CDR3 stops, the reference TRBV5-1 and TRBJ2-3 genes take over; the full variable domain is KAGVTQTPRYLIKTRGQQVTLSCSPISGHRSVSWYQQTPGQGLQFLFEYFSETQRNKGNFPGRFSGRQFSNSRSEMNVSTLELGDSALYLCASSSPGLAHDTQYFGPGTRLTVL.